Following are 30 T cell receptor beta chains from one sample sequenced in a study of T cells after yellow fever vaccination. TCRdb re-called the 5' RACE reads with MiXCR, one entry per CDR3 protein. Of under 400,000 distinct CDR3 sequences listed, about an eighth are singletons. The source was CD4+ T cells sorted from PBMCs, collected 15 days after the yellow fever booster vaccination. These receptors were collected from a man between 18 and 29 years old who received the YFV17D yellow fever vaccine.

In its sample, this clonotype was seen many times. CDR3 sequence: CSASLSGGYNTGELFF. The CDR3, as DNA: TGCAGTGCATCCCTTAGCGGGGGTTATAACACCGGGGAGCTGTTTTTT. The rearrangement joins TRBV20-1 to TRBJ2-2; the match to TRBD2 covers 9 bases. CDR3 length: 16 amino acids. The germline gives CDR1 DFQATT, CDR2 SNEGSKA (reference sequence). V shed 6 bases and J 2 bases; nucleotides not matched to a gene: 10.

In this sample, this clonotype turned up a few times. V and J are TRBV2 and TRBJ2-5; D is unclear. CDR1 is SNHLY, CDR2 FYNNEI, per germline. V dropped 0 bases and J dropped 5 bases, with 10 bases sitting between them. The CDR3 contains 14 residues. The CDR3 spells CASSEALLGETQYF. The CDR3 coding sequence is TGTGCCAGCAGTGAAGCGCTTCTTGGGGAGACCCAGTACTTC.

The chain links TRBV18 to TRBJ1-4; a weak D match, TRBD1 (6 bases). The germline V gene has CDR1 KGHSH and CDR2 LQKENI. This CDR3 is built from 14 residues. The germline V and J ends were trimmed by 3 bases and 6 bases, with 11 bases remaining between them. The CDR3 DNA reads as TGTGCCAGCTCACCTACGGGGACATATGAAAAACTGTTTTTT. It specifies CASSPTGTYEKLFF.

The chain is built from TRBV18 and TRBJ1-2; D unclear. CDR1 is KGHSH, CDR2 LQKENI, per germline. The V end lost 2 bases, the J end lost 4 bases, and 11 bases lay between the germline ends. CDR3 length: 14 amino acids. The CDR3 DNA follows: TGTGCCAGCTCACCAGGCCTCGCAGTCTATGGCTACACCTTC. Translating gives CASSPGLAVYGYTF.

This clonotype was counted only a few times. The J gene is TRBJ1-2, the V gene TRBV7-2; D not resolved. V shed 5 bases and J shed 8 bases, with 15 bases lying between them. This CDR3 is built from 13 residues. Looked up from germline, CDR1 is SGHTA and CDR2 is FQGNSA. This CDR3 reads CASSLDGPEGYTF. The CDR3 DNA follows: TGTGCCAGCAGCCTGGACGGGCCGGAAGGCTACACCTTC.

This clonotype was seen a few times. The rearrangement joins TRBV19 to TRBJ1-5; maybe TRBD1 (5 bases). The CDR3 length is 14 residues. Trimming took 10 bases from V and 1 from J, leaving 14 bases between them. Germline V gives CDR1 LNHDA, CDR2 SQIVND (reference sequence). The CDR3 spells CATRQRDSNQPQHF. Written as DNA, the CDR3 is TGTGCCACCCGGCAGAGGGACAGCAATCAGCCCCAGCATTTT.

This clonotype came up a few times. The chain couples TRBV7-2 to TRBJ1-2; 8 bases align to TRBD1. The CDR3 loop spans 13 amino acids. V was pared by 8 bases and J by 8 bases, with 10 bases of the junction left unmatched. Per the germline V gene, CDR1 is SGHTA and CDR2 is FQGNSA. CDR3 sequence: CASGLDRADGYTF. CDR3 DNA sequence: TGTGCCAGCGGACTGGACAGGGCCGACGGCTACACCTTC.

This clonotype has more than one count but fewer than ten. The J gene is TRBJ2-3, the V gene TRBV2, with 7 bases aligning to TRBD2. V lost 2 bases, J lost 2 bases, and 13 bases stayed unmatched. The length of the CDR3 is 18 residues. Germline-derived CDR1 and CDR2 are SNHLY and FYNNEI. The CDR3 loop reads CASSEPLSWTRATDTQYF. The DNA of the CDR3 is TGTGCCAGCAGTGAACCCCTTTCGTGGACTAGAGCCACAGATACGCAGTATTTT.

This clonotype was counted ten times or more. This chain uses TRBV7-9 with TRBJ2-3, with 8 bases fitting TRBD2. CDR3 length: 16 amino acids. Losses at the gene ends were 5 bases for V and 5 bases for J; bases not matched to a gene: 12. Germline assignment: CDR1 SEHNR and CDR2 FQNEAQ (reference sequence). The DNA of the CDR3 is TGTGCCAGCAGCGCCTACGGGGGGGCGGTTGGAGATACGCAGTATTTT. As protein: CASSAYGGAVGDTQYF.

At least ten counts were recorded for this clonotype. The chain carries TRBV6-5 and TRBJ1-1; D gene uncertain. Trimming took off 8 bases at V and 2 bases at J, with 12 bases between the two ends. The CDR3 is 13 residues long. In germline, CDR1 is MNHEY, CDR2 SVGAGI. The CDR3 coding sequence is TGTGCCAGCCGATGGGCAGGCAACACTGAAGCTTTCTTT. Encoded protein: CASRWAGNTEAFF.

This clonotype appeared once. V and J are TRBV6-1 and TRBJ1-2, with D maybe TRBD1 (5 bases). Trimming removed 0 bases from V and 3 bases from J, with 11 bases in between. This CDR3 region has 15 residues. Germline CDR1 is MNHNS and CDR2 is SASEGT. CDR3 residues: CASSEAHDSHYGYTF. CDR3 bases: TGTGCCAGCAGTGAAGCCCATGACAGCCACTATGGCTACACCTTC.

This clonotype was detected a few times. This rearrangement joins TRBV4-2 to TRBJ2-5; D gene unclear. The germline gives CDR1 LGHNA, CDR2 YNFKEQ. Trimming cost V 0 bases and J 6 bases, with 5 bases left between them. There are 12 residues in the CDR3. Here the CDR3 DNA reads TGTGCCAGCAGCCAAGATCAGCAGACCCAGTACTTC. Residues: CASSQDQQTQYF.

This clonotype appeared a few times. V usage is TRBV12-3 or TRBV12-4 and J usage is TRBJ2-7, with TRBD1 identical over 11 bases. CDR3 size: 14 residues. Trimming cost V 6 bases and J 3 bases; bases outside gene matches: 4. CDR3 amino acids: CASSRTGGFYEQYF. Written as DNA, the CDR3 is TGTGCCAGCAGCCGGACAGGGGGCTTCTACGAGCAGTACTTC.

This clonotype has only a few counts. The chain combines TRBV9 with TRBJ2-1; 8 bases agree with TRBD1. The germline V gene encodes CDR1 SGDLS and CDR2 YYNGEE. J was trimmed by 4 bases and V by 0 bases; bases with no gene match: 3. This CDR3 is built from 15 residues. The CDR3, as DNA: TGTGCCAGCAGCGTAGACAGGGGGGCTTACAATGAGCAGTTCTTC. Its protein product is CASSVDRGAYNEQFF.

This clonotype showed up just once. The chain uses TRBV9 and TRBJ1-1; TRBD1 agrees at 8 bases. Germline lookup yields CDR1 SGDLS and CDR2 YYNGEE. The CDR3 covers 14 residues. With V trimmed by 0 bases and J by 7 bases, 5 bases remained unmatched. The CDR3 protein is CASSVATGAGEAFF. In DNA, the CDR3 is TGTGCCAGCAGCGTAGCGACAGGGGCAGGTGAAGCTTTCTTT.

The rearrangement joins TRBV6-6 to TRBJ2-3; 9 bases map to TRBD2. The CDR3 length is 13 residues. Trimming took 11 bases from V and 3 from J; bases not matched to a gene: 6. Germline lookup yields CDR1 MNHNY and CDR2 SVGAGI (reference sequence). In nucleotides, the CDR3 is TGTGCCGCGGGGGGGCTGGATACAGATACGCAGTATTTT. It codes for CAAGGLDTDTQYF.

This rearrangement joins TRBV29-1 to TRBJ1-4; tentative D call: TRBD1 (5 bases). The CDR3 totals 13 residues. Trimming cost V 4 bases and J 6 bases, with 12 bases left between them. Germline CDR1 is SQVTM and CDR2 is ANQGSEA. The CDR3 DNA reads TGCAGCGTTGGGCGGGGGATCGATGAAAAACTGTTTTTT. It specifies CSVGRGIDEKLFF.

This clonotype was observed many times. The gene calls are TRBV7-2 and TRBJ2-3, with D tentatively TRBD2 (6 bases). V was trimmed by 8 bases and J by 4 bases, leaving 7 bases between them. Germline V CDR1 and CDR2: SGHTA, FQGNSA. The CDR3 runs to 11 residues. CDR3 sequence reads: CASGEADTQYF. CDR3 bases: TGTGCCAGCGGGGAGGCAGATACGCAGTATTTT.

This clonotype was detected ten times or more. V and J are TRBV6-5 and TRBJ2-2, with unresolved D. This CDR3 region has 13 residues. Germline loops: CDR1 MNHEY, CDR2 SVGAGI. Trimming pared 7 bases from V and 1 base from J, leaving 7 bases between. The CDR3 sequence is CASKHQNTGELFF. The CDR3 bases are TGTGCCAGCAAACACCAGAACACCGGGGAGCTGTTTTTT.

This clonotype was detected a few times. The chain has TRBV5-6 and TRBJ1-5; the D gene is possibly TRBD1 (5 bases). There are 14 residues in the CDR3. With 7 bases removed from V and 2 bases from J, the gap between germline ends came to 13 bases. Germline V gene sequence: CDR1 SGHDT, CDR2 YYEEEE. As DNA, the CDR3 is TGTGCCAGCGGGGATGTGACAGGCAATCAGCCCCAGCATTTT. It is translated as CASGDVTGNQPQHF. Filled out from reference TRBV5-6 and TRBJ1-5, the complete variable domain reads DAGVTQSPTHLIKTRGQQVTLRCSPKSGHDTVSWYQQALGQGPQFIFQYYEEEERQRGNFPDRFSGHQFPNYSSELNVNALLLGDSALYLCASGDVTGNQPQHFGDGTRLSIL.

The chain uses TRBV28 and TRBJ2-2, with unresolved D. The CDR3 loop spans 15 amino acids. The germline V and J ends were trimmed by 3 bases and 5 bases, with 13 bases remaining between them. The V gene's germline CDR1 is MDHEN and CDR2 SYDVKM. CDR3 amino acids: CASSFLGRRTGELFF. In DNA, the CDR3 is TGTGCCAGCAGTTTCTTAGGCAGGCGGACCGGGGAGCTGTTTTTT.

On this clonotype itself: Sequence at one end of the junction differs from germline and may be a read error. J is TRBJ2-1 and V is TRBV20-1; 9 positions match TRBD2. The CDR3 contains 17 residues. Germline CDR1 is DFQATT and CDR2 is SNEGSKA (reference sequence). CDR3 nucleotide sequence: TGCTGTGCTAGAAATTGGGCGGGGGGGCCCCGGAAGGACGAGCAGTTCTTC. Its translation: CCARNWAGGPRKDEQFF.

The chain joins TRBV6-2 or TRBV6-3 to TRBJ1-6; D gene unclear. The germline V gene encodes CDR1 MNHEY and CDR2 SVGEGT. V was shortened by 5 bases and J by 9 bases, with 20 bases between the two germline ends. The CDR3 has 16 residues. The DNA of the CDR3 is TGTGCCAGCAGTCCCCGGAGAGTTGTTATTACTTCACCCCTCCACTTT. Encoded protein: CASSPRRVVITSPLHF.

V gene TRBV6-2 or TRBV6-3 combines with J gene TRBJ2-2, with D possibly TRBD1 on 6 matching bases. Germline loops: CDR1 MNHEY, CDR2 SVGEGT. The V end was cut by 7 bases, the J end by 2 bases, with 14 bases between. The CDR3 has 15 amino acids. CDR3 region: CASIRTDSNTGELFF. DNA of the CDR3: TGTGCCAGCATCAGGACAGATTCTAACACCGGGGAGCTGTTTTTT.

This clonotype was seen at least ten times. The genes are TRBV3-1 and TRBJ1-1, with D unresolved. Trimming removed 1 base at V and 8 bases at J, with 14 bases between. The CDR3 contains 14 residues. The germline V gene encodes CDR1 LGHDT and CDR2 YNNKEL (reference sequence). Here the CDR3 reads CASSQGGSSGEAFF. DNA of the CDR3: TGTGCCAGCAGCCAAGGGGGTTCGAGCGGAGAAGCTTTCTTT.

The rearrangement joins TRBV5-1 to TRBJ1-6; the D gene is possibly TRBD1 (5 bases). Germline V gives CDR1 SGHRS, CDR2 YFSETQ. The CDR3 has 15 residues. Trimming stripped 0 bases from V and 9 bases from J, with 13 bases between. The CDR3 spells CASSLEAGRTSPLHF. The CDR3 DNA follows: TGCGCCAGCAGCTTGGAGGCAGGGCGGACTTCACCCCTCCACTTT.

The chain recombines TRBV10-3 with TRBJ2-7; possible D gene TRBD2, 6 bases. CDR1 ENHRY and CDR2 SYGVKD come from the germline V gene. Trimming took 7 bases from V and 0 from J, leaving 19 bases between them. The CDR3 is 16 residues long. In DNA, the CDR3 is TGTGCCATCAACCGGGGGTATGGGCAATACTCCTACGAGCAGTACGTC. This encodes CAINRGYGQYSYEQYV.

This clonotype was seen a few times. This rearrangement joins TRBV7-2 to TRBJ2-1; D remains ambiguous. Between the trimmed V and J ends, which lost 2 bases and 10 bases, there was a span of 9 bases. Germline assignment: CDR1 SGHTA and CDR2 FQGNSA. This CDR3 comprises 12 residues. CDR3: CASSLSHAEQFF. The CDR3 nucleotides are TGTGCCAGCAGCTTAAGTCACGCGGAGCAGTTCTTC.

The table lists this clonotype with many counts. This chain joins TRBV5-1 and TRBJ2-1, with TRBD2 as a possible D gene (6 bases). CDR1 and CDR2 from the germline V gene are SGHRS and YFSETQ. V was pared by 0 bases and J by 4 bases, with 11 bases between. The CDR3 runs 15 residues. CDR3: CASSLDGGAYNEQFF. The CDR3 DNA follows: TGCGCCAGCAGCTTGGACGGGGGTGCGTACAATGAGCAGTTCTTC. Together with reference TRBV5-1 and TRBJ2-1, the CDR3 gives the full variable domain: KAGVTQTPRYLIKTRGQQVTLSCSPISGHRSVSWYQQTPGQGLQFLFEYFSETQRNKGNFPGRFSGRQFSNSRSEMNVSTLELGDSALYLCASSLDGGAYNEQFFGPGTRLTVL.

This chain connects TRBV5-1 to TRBJ2-3; 7 nucleotides align to TRBD2. Trimming at V came to 0 bases and at J to 0 bases, leaving 4 bases not matched to a gene. Germline values: CDR1 SGHRS, CDR2 YFSETQ. This CDR3 comprises 16 residues. The CDR3 DNA sequence: TGCGCCAGCAGCTTGGCCCACGGGGGGAGCACAGATACGCAGTATTTT. It translates to CASSLAHGGSTDTQYF.